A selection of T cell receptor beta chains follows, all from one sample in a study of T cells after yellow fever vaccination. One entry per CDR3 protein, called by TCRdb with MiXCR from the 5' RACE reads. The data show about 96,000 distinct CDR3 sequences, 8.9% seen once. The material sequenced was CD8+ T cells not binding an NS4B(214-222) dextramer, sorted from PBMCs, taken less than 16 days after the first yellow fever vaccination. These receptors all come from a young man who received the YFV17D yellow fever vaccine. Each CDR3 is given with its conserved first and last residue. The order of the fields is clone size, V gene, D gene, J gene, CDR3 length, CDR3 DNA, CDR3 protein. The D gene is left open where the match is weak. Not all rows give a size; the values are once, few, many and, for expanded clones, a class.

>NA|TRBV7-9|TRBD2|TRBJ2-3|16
TGTGCCAGCACCGAGGAAGCGGGGGGGACTTCAGATACGCAGTATTTT
CASTEEAGGTSDTQYF
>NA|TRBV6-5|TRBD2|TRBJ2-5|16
TGTGCCAGCAGTTACTTGACTAGCGGGGGGGAAGAGACCCAGTACTTC
CASSYLTSGGEETQYF
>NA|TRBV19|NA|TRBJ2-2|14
TGTGCCAGTATAATAGGGGGTAACACCGGGGAGCTGTTTTTT
CASIIGGNTGELFF
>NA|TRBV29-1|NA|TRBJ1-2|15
TGCAGCGTTGAAGAACGAAATTGGGGGGCCCATGGCTACACCTTC
CSVEERNWGAHGYTF
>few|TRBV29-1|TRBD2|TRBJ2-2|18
TGCAGCGTTGAGGGGCTAGCGGGGGGACGTAGATTTGGCGGGGAGCTGTTTTTT
CSVEGLAGGRRFGGELFF
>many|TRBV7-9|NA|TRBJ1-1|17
TGTGCCAGCAGCTTAGAACGGGCACCCCTCCCGAACACTGAAGCTTTCTTT
CASSLERAPLPNTEAFF
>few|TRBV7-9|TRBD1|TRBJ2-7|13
TGTGCCAGCAGCTCGACAGGGAGCTACGAGCAGTACTTC
CASSSTGSYEQYF
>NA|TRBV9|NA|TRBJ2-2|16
TGTGCCAGCAGCGTAGTCGGAGTCCGGAACACCGGGGAGCTGTTTTTT
CASSVVGVRNTGELFF
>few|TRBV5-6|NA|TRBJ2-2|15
TGTGCCAGCAGCTTGTCAAGTTGGGGGACCGGGGAGCTGTTTTTT
CASSLSSWGTGELFF
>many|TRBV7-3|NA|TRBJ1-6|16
TGTGCCAGCAGCTTAGGAACAGACTCCTATAATTCACCCCTCCACTTT
CASSLGTDSYNSPLHF
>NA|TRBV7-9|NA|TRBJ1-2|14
TGTGCCAGCAGCTCCCCTCGACAGGTTTATGGCTACACCTTC
CASSSPRQVYGYTF
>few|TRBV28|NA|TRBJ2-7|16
TGTGCCAGCAGTGGAGCTTCCGGGACATTAGCCTACGAGCAGTACTTC
CASSGASGTLAYEQYF
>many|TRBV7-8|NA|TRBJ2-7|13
TGTGCCAGCAGCTTAGATGCGGGCTACGAGCAGTACTTC
CASSLDAGYEQYF
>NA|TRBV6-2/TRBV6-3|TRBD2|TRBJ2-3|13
TGTGCCAGACCGGGGGGGCCTACAGATACGCAGTATTTT
CARPGGPTDTQYF
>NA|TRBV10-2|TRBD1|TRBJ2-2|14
TGCGCCATCCAGGACAGGACCAACACCGGGGAGCTGTTTTTT
CAIQDRTNTGELFF
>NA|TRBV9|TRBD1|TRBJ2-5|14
TGTGCCAGCATCGAACAGGGGGCAGGAGAGACCCAGTACTTC
CASIEQGAGETQYF
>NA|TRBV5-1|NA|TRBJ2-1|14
TGCGCCAGCAGGGCTGGCGGGCCGAACAATGAGCAGTTCTTC
CASRAGGPNNEQFF
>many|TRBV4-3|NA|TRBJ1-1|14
TGCGCCAGCAGCCAAGACATGGGAAACACTGAAGCTTTCTTT
CASSQDMGNTEAFF
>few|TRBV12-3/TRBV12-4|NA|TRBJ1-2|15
TGTGCCAGCAGCTCTAGTCGACAGGATAACTATGGCTACACCTTC
CASSSSRQDNYGYTF
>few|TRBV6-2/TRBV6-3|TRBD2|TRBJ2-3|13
TGTGCCTGCATAGGACTAGGTGCAGATACGCAGTATTTT
CACIGLGADTQYF
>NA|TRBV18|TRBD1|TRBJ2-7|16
TGTGCCAGCTCACTCGGACAGGGTTCGAGCTCCTACGAGCAGTACTTC
CASSLGQGSSSYEQYF
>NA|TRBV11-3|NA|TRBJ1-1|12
TGTGCCAGCAGGGGCACGGGGACTGAAGCTTTCTTT
CASRGTGTEAFF
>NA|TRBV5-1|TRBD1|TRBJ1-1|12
TGCGCCAGCAGGACAGGGGAGACTGAAGCTTTCTTT
CASRTGETEAFF
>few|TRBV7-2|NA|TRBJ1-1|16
TGTGCCAGCAGCTTAGCCACGGTATCCTTCCTATCTGAAGCTTTCTTT
CASSLATVSFLSEAFF
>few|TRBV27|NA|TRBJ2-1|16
TGTGCCAGCAGTTACAGTAGGGCCCACTCCTACAATGAGCAGTTCTTC
CASSYSRAHSYNEQFF